This note documents a single T cell receptor (beta chain) sequence. Profiling relied on immunoSEQ multiplex PCR, and the TCRdb table lists in-frame clones only, not all of them. The table shows about 440,000 clones, with about 91% occurring only once. This entry comes from a study of blood T cell repertoires in COVID-19. Trimming shortened V by 3 bases and J by 2 bases, and 16 bases separated the two germline ends. The CDR3 extends over 16 amino acids. The V gene's germline CDR1 is SGDLS and CDR2 YYNGEE. The TCR sequence derives from a woman aged 45-60 years with COVID-19, enrolled during active disease. Sequenced sample: peripheral blood. The chain couples TRBV9 to TRBJ2-3; D is perhaps TRBD2 (7 bases). This chain's CDR3 is CASSAGGGGVTDTQYF. CDR3 coding DNA: TGTGCCAGCAGCGCTGGAGGCGGGGGCGTCACAGATACGCAGTATTTT.